What follows describes a single TCR beta chain. What it recognizes is unknown. With V trimmed by 5 bases and J by 1 base, 9 bases remained unmatched. Per germline, CDR1 LNHDA and CDR2 SQIVND (reference sequence). The CDR3 is 16 amino acids. This sample stems from a study of a mutant IDH1 vaccine in newly diagnosed glioma. Here immunoSEQ multiplex PCR was the method, and the copy in TCRdb shows in-frame clones only, minus some. The sample holds roughly 49,000 clones, 85% to 95% seen once. The time point denotes: week 35, safety follow-up. Vaccinated patients received 300 ug of mutant IDH1 20-mer peptide per dose, with topical imiquimod.

The sequences come from PBMCs, collected from a glioma patient whose treatment included an IDH1 peptide vaccine. This chain connects TRBV19 to TRBJ2-3, with 7 bases aligning to TRBD2. This receptor was obtained from a man aged 50-59 years with glioma. The CDR3 coding sequence is TGTGCCAGTAGTCCGCCCTGGACTAGAGGCACAGATACGCAGTATTTT. Translating it yields CASSPPWTRGTDTQYF. Using reference TRBV19 and TRBJ2-3 for the parts outside the CDR3, the full variable domain is DGGITQSPKYLFRKEGQNVTLSCEQNLNHDAMYWYRQDPGQGLRLIYYSQIVNDFQKGDIAEGYSVSREKKESFPLTVTSAQKNPTAFYLCASSPPWTRGTDTQYFGPGTRLTVL.